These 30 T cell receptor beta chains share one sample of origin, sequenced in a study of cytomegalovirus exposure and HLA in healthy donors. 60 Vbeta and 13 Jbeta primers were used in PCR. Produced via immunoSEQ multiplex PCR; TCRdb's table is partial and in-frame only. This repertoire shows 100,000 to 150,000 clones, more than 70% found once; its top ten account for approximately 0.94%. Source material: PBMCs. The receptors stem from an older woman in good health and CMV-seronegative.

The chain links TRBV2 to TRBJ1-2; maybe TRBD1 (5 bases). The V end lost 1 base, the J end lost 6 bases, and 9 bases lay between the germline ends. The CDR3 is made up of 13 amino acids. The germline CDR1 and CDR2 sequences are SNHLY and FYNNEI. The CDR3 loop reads CASSEEQGHGYTF. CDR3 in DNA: TGTGCCAGCAGTGAAGAGCAGGGCCATGGCTACACCTTC.

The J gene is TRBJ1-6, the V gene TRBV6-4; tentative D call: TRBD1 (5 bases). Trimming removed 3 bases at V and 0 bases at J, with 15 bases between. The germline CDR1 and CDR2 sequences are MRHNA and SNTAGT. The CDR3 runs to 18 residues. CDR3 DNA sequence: TGTGCCAGCAGTGAAAAGGGGACTTCGAGCTCCTATAATTCACCCCTCCACTTT. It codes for CASSEKGTSSSYNSPLHF.

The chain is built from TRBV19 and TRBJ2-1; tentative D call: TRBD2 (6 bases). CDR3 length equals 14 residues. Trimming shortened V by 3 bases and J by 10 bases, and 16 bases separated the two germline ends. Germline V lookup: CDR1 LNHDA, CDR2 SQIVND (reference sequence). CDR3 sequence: CASSIRVSGREQFF. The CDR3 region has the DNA TGTGCCAGTAGTATCCGAGTTAGCGGAAGGGAGCAGTTCTTC.

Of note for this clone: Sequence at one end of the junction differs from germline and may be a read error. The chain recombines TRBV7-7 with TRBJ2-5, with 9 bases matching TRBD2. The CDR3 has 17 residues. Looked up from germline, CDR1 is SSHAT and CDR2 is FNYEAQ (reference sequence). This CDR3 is CASSLAGRAGGQETQYF. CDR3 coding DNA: TGTGCTAGCAGCTTAGCAGGTCGGGCGGGGGGGCAAGAGACCCAGTACTTC.

CDR3: CASSSSGTSYNEQFF. For the CDR3, the DNA is TGTGCCAGCAGCTCTAGCGGGACTTCATACAATGAGCAGTTCTTC. The chain carries TRBV7-9 and TRBJ2-1; 9 positions agree with TRBD2. The V segment lost 4 bases and the J segment 4 bases; nucleotides outside the gene matches: 5. CDR3 length: 15 residues. The germline V gene has CDR1 SEHNR and CDR2 FQNEAQ (reference sequence). Filled out from reference TRBV7-9 and TRBJ2-1, the complete variable domain reads DTGVSQNPRHKITKRGQNVTFRCDPISEHNRLYWYRQTLGQGPEFLTYFQNEAQLEKSRLLSDRFSAERPKGSFSTLEIQRTEQGDSAMYLCASSSSGTSYNEQFFGPGTRLTVL.

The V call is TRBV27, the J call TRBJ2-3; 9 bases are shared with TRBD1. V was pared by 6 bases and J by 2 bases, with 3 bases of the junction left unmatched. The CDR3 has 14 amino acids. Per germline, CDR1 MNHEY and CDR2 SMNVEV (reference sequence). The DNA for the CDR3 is TGTGCCAGCAGCGACAGGGGGAACACAGATACGCAGTATTTT. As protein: CASSDRGNTDTQYF.

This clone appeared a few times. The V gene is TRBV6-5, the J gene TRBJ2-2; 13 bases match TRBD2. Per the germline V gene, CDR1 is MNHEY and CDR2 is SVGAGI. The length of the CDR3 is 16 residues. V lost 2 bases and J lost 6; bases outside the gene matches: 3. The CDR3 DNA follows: TGTGCCAGCAGTTACGTACTAGCGGGGGGGCCCGGGGAGCTGTTTTTT. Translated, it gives CASSYVLAGGPGELFF.

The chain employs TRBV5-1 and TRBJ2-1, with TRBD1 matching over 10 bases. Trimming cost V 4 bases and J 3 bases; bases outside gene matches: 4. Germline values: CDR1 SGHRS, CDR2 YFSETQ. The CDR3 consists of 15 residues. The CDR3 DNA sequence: TGCGCCAGCAGCCACGGACAGGGGGTCTACAATGAGCAGTTCTTC. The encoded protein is CASSHGQGVYNEQFF.

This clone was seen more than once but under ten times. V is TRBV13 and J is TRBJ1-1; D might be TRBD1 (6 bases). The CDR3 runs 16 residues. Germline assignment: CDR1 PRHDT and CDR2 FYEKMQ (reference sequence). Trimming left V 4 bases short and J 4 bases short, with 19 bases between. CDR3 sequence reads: CASSSRTDYRATEAFF. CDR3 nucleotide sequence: TGTGCCAGCAGCTCCCGGACCGATTACAGGGCCACTGAAGCTTTCTTT.

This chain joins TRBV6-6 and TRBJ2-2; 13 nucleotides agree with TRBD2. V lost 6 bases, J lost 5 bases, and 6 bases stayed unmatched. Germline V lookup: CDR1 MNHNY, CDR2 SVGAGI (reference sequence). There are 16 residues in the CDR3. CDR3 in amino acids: CASSPTSGGATGELFF. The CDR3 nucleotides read TGTGCCAGCAGCCCCACTAGCGGGGGGGCAACCGGGGAGCTGTTTTTT.

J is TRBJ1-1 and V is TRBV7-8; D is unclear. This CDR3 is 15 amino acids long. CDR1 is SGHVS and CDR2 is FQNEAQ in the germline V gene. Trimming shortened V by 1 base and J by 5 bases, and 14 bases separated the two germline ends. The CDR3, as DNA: TGTGCCAGCAGCTTAGTGGTACGAGGTGTTACTGAAGCTTTCTTT. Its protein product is CASSLVVRGVTEAFF.

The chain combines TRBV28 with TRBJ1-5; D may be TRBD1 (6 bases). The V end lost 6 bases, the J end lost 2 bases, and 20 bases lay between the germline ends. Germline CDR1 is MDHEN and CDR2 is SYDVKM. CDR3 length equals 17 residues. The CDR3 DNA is TGTGCCAGCAGGACGGGTCGACAGGTATCCGGCAATCAGCCCCAGCATTTT. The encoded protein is CASRTGRQVSGNQPQHF.

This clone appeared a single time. The CDR3 loop reads CATGTTLTPDTQYF. The CDR3, as DNA: TGTGCCACTGGGACAACCCTAACTCCAGATACGCAGTATTTT. This sequence joins TRBV28 and TRBJ2-3; D might be TRBD1 (6 bases). Trimming shortened V by 10 bases and J by 4 bases, and 18 bases separated the two germline ends. CDR3 length equals 14 residues. CDR1 MDHEN and CDR2 SYDVKM come from the germline V gene.

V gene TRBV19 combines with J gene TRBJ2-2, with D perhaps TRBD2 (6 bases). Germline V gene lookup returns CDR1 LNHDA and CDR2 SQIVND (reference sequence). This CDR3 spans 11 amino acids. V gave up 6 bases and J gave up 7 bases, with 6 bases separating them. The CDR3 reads CASSGSGELFF. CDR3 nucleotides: TGTGCCAGTAGCGGGAGCGGGGAGCTGTTTTTT.

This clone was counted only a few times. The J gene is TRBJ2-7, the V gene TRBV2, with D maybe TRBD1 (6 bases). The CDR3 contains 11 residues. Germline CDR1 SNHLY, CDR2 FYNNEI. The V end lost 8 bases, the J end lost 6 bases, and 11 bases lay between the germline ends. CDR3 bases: TGTGCCAGCGACGAACAGGGCGAGCAGTACTTC. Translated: CASDEQGEQYF. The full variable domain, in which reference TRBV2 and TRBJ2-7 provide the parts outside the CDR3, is EPEVTQTPSHQVTQMGQEVILRCVPISNHLYFYWYRQILGQKVEFLVSFYNNEISEKSEIFDDQFSVERPDGSNFTLKIRSTKLEDSAMYFCASDEQGEQYFGPGTRLTVT.

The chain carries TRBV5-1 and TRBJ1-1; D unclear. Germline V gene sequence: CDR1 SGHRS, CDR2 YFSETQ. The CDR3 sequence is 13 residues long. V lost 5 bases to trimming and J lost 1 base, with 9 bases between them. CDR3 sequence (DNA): TGCGCCAGCAGTGTCTTAGCGAACACTGAAGCTTTCTTT. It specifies CASSVLANTEAFF.

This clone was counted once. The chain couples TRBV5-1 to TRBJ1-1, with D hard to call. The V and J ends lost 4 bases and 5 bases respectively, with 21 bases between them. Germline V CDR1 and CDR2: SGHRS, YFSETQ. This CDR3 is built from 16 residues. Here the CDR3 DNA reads TGCGCCAGCAGCCCCCGTTCTGGAGGGCGTGGGACTGAAGCTTTCTTT. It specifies CASSPRSGGRGTEAFF.

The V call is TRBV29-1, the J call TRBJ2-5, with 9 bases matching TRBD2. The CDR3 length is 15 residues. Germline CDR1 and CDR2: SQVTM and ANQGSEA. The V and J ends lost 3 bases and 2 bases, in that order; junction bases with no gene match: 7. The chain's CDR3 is CSVDGLAGAQETQYF. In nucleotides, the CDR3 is TGCAGCGTTGATGGGTTAGCGGGGGCACAAGAGACCCAGTACTTC. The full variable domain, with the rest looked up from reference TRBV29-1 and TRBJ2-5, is SAVISQKPSRDICQRGTSLTIQCQVDSQVTMMFWYRQQPGQSLTLIATANQGSEATYESGFVIDKFPISRPNLTFSTLTVSNMSPEDSSIYLCSVDGLAGAQETQYFGPGTRLLVL.

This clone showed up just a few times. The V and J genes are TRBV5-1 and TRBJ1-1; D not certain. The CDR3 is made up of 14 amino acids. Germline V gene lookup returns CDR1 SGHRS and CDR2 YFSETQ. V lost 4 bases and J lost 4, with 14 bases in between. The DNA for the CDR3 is TGCGCCAGCAGCGCGGGTTCAGAGGGCACTGAAGCTTTCTTT. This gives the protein CASSAGSEGTEAFF. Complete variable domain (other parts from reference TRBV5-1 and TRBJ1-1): KAGVTQTPRYLIKTRGQQVTLSCSPISGHRSVSWYQQTPGQGLQFLFEYFSETQRNKGNFPGRFSGRQFSNSRSEMNVSTLELGDSALYLCASSAGSEGTEAFFGQGTRLTVV.

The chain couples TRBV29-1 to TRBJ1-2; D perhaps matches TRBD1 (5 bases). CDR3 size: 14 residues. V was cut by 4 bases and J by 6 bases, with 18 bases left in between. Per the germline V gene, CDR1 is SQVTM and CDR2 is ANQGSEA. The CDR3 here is CSVVWQGGIDGYTF. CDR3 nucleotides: TGCAGCGTTGTGTGGCAGGGCGGGATTGATGGCTACACCTTC.

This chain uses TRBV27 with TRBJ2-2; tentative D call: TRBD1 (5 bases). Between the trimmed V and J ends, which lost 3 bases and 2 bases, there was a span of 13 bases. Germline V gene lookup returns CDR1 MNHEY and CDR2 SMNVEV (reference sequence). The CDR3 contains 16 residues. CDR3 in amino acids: CASSFKGQGNTGELFF. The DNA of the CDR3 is TGTGCCAGCAGTTTTAAAGGGCAGGGAAACACCGGGGAGCTGTTTTTT.

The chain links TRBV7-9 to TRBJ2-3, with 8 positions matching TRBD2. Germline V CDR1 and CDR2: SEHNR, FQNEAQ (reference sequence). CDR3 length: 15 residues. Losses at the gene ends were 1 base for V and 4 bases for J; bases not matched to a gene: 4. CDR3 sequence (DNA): TGTGCCAGCAGCTTAGGTGGCGGGAGGCCAGATACGCAGTATTTT. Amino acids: CASSLGGGRPDTQYF.

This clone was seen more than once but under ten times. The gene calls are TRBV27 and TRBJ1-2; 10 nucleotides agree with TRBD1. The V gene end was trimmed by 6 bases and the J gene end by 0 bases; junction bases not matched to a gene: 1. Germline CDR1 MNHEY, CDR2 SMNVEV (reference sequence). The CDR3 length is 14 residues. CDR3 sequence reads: CASRTGGANYGYTF. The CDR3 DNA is TGTGCCAGCAGGACAGGGGGCGCTAACTATGGCTACACCTTC.

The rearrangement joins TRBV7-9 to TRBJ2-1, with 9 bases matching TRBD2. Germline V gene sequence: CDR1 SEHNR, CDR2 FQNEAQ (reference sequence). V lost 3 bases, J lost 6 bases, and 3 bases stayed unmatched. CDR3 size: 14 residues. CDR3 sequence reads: CASSFSGGPNEQFF. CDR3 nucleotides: TGTGCCAGCAGCTTCAGCGGGGGGCCCAATGAGCAGTTCTTC.

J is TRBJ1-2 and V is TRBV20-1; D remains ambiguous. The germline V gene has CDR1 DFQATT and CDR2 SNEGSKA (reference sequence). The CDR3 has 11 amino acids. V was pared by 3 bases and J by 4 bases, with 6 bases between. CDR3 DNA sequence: TGCAGTGCTAGTCCGGGCTATGGCTACACCTTC. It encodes CSASPGYGYTF.

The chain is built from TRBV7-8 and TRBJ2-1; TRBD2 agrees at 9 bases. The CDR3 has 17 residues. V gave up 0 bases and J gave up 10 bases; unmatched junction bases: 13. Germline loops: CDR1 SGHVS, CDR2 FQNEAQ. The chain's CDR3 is CASSLAGGGGASREQFF. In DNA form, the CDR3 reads TGTGCCAGCAGCTTAGCGGGGGGCGGGGGGGCCAGTCGGGAGCAGTTCTTC. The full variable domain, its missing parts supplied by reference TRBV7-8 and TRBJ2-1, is GAGVSQSPRYKVAKRGQDVALRCDPISGHVSLFWYQQALGQGPEFLTYFQNEAQLDKSGLPSDRFFAERPEGSVSTLKIQRTQQEDSAVYLCASSLAGGGGASREQFFGPGTRLTVL.

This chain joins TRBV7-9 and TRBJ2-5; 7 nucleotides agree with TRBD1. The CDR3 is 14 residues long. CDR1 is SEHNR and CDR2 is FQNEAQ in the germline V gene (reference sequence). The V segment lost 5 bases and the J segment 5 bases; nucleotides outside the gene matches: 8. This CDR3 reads CASSSPGQRETQYF. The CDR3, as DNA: TGTGCCAGCAGCAGCCCGGGACAGAGGGAGACCCAGTACTTC.

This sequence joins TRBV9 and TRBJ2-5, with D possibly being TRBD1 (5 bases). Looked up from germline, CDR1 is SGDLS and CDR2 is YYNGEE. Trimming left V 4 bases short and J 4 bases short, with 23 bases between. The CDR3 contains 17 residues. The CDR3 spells CASSPFEGASSSETQYF. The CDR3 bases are TGTGCCAGCAGCCCCTTTGAAGGGGCCTCCTCATCAGAGACCCAGTACTTC.

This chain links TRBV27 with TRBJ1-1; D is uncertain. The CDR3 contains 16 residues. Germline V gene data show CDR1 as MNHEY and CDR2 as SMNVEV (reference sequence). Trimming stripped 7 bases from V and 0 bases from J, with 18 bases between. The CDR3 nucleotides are TGTGCCAGCACTCCCCCCAGCGGGCGGATGAACACTGAAGCTTTCTTT. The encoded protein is CASTPPSGRMNTEAFF.

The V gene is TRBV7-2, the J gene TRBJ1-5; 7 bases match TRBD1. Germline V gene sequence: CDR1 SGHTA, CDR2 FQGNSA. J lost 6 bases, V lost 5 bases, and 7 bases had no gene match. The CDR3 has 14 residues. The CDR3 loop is CASSPRQGSQPQHF. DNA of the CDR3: TGTGCCAGCAGCCCTAGACAGGGAAGTCAGCCCCAGCATTTT.